Presented here are 4 T cell receptor beta chains from one specimen sequenced in a study of blood T cell repertoires in COVID-19. The assay was immunoSEQ multiplex PCR, and TCRdb's table has in-frame clones only and misses some. Among roughly 13,000 clones, around 87% were seen once, and the ten largest hold less than 3%. Sequenced: peripheral blood. The origin of the receptors is a human donor in a cohort sampled during active COVID-19.

Written as DNA, the CDR3 is TGTGCCAGTAGGGGACAGCCTTCCTACAATGAGCAGTTCTTC. This translates into CASRGQPSYNEQFF. V and J are TRBV19 and TRBJ2-1; 7 bases map to TRBD1. Germline CDR1 is LNHDA and CDR2 is SQIVND (reference sequence). The ends lost 6 bases at V and 1 base at J; junction bases unmatched: 3. The CDR3 covers 14 residues.

This clone has only one observation. J is TRBJ2-3 and V is TRBV3-1 (or the pseudogene TRBV3-2); D is possibly TRBD2 (5 bases). Germline V gene data show CDR1 as LGHDT and CDR2 as YNNKEL (reference sequence). V shed 1 base and J shed 3 bases, with 11 bases lying between them. The CDR3 consists of 15 residues. The CDR3 loop reads CASSQGGMRTDTQYF. CDR3 sequence (DNA): TGTGCCAGCAGCCAAGGAGGGATGAGGACAGATACGCAGTATTTT.

The chain links TRBV18 to TRBJ1-2, with 8 bases that match TRBD1. The CDR3 has 17 residues. Germline CDR1 KGHSH, CDR2 LQKENI. V was pared by 0 bases and J by 0 bases, with 6 bases of the junction left unmatched. The CDR3 here is CASSPPGTGSSNYGYTF. The DNA for the CDR3 is TGTGCCAGCTCACCACCTGGGACAGGATCCTCTAACTATGGCTACACCTTC.

This chain connects TRBV30 to TRBJ1-6; D gene uncertain. Per germline, CDR1 GTSNPN and CDR2 SVGIG (reference sequence). With 5 bases removed from V and 5 bases from J, the gap between germline ends came to 13 bases. There are 14 residues in the CDR3. The CDR3 is CAWCRWQDNSPLHF. CDR3 DNA: TGTGCCTGGTGTCGGTGGCAGGATAATTCACCCCTCCACTTT.